Shown below are 19 T cell receptor beta chains from a single sample sequenced in a study of blood T cells in healthy people across ages. Alongside a J-beta primer mix, a sample-barcoded 5' primer served in a second PCR lasting roughly 6 to 11 cycles. Each CDR3 protein gets one entry after TCRdb re-called the 5' RACE reads with MiXCR. The sample has around 1.7 million distinct CDR3 sequences, roughly 28% seen once. The sequenced material came from blood. These receptors all stem from a woman aged 25 to 45 in good health.

The V call is TRBV5-1, the J call TRBJ2-1; the D gene is possibly TRBD1 (5 bases). The germline V and J ends were trimmed by 2 bases and 10 bases, with 22 bases remaining between them. The CDR3 sequence is 16 residues long. CDR1 and CDR2 (germline): SGHRS, YFSETQ. CDR3 sequence: CASSFASRTTPREQFF. The DNA of the CDR3 is TGCGCCAGCAGCTTCGCCTCCAGGACAACTCCTCGGGAGCAGTTCTTC.

In this sample, this clonotype turned up many times. V usage is TRBV6-1 and J usage is TRBJ2-7, with a tentative D call TRBD2 (5 bases). From germline, CDR1 is MNHNS and CDR2 SASEGT. The CDR3 is 15 residues long. Trimming left V 4 bases short and J 4 bases short, with 17 bases between. The CDR3 region is CASSAQRVGSYEQYF. CDR3 nucleotide sequence: TGTGCCAGCAGTGCCCAGAGGGTAGGGTCTTACGAGCAGTACTTC.

This clonotype was counted only a few times. The chain employs TRBV6-6 and TRBJ1-5; perhaps TRBD1 as D (5 bases). V was trimmed by 4 bases and J by 5 bases, leaving 9 bases between them. CDR3 length: 13 amino acids. The germline CDR1 and CDR2 sequences are MNHNY and SVGAGI (reference sequence). The CDR3 bases are TGTGCCAGCAGTTCTAAGGGGTATCAGCCCCAGCATTTT. Amino acids: CASSSKGYQPQHF.

This clonotype was seen more than once but under ten times. Sequence at one end of the junction differs from germline and may be a read error. The V call is TRBV18, the J call TRBJ2-7; 7 positions agree with TRBD1. Germline CDR1 and CDR2: KGHSH and LQKENI. The CDR3 covers 12 residues. The CDR3 DNA sequence: TGTGCCAGCTCTTCGGACAGGTACGAGCAGTGCTTC. This gives the protein CASSSDRYEQCF. The complete variable domain, with remaining parts taken from reference TRBV18 and TRBJ2-7, reads NAGVMQNPRHLVRRRGQEARLRCSPMKGHSHVYWYRQLPEEGLKFMVYLQKENIIDESGMPKERFSAEFPKEGPSILRIQQVVRGDSAAYFCASSSDRYEQCFGPGTRLTVT.

The V gene is TRBV6-6, the J gene TRBJ1-2; a weak D match, TRBD1 (6 bases). The V gene's germline CDR1 is MNHNY and CDR2 SVGAGI (reference sequence). V lost 11 bases, J lost 6 bases, and 25 bases lay in between. The CDR3 is made up of 15 amino acids. This CDR3 reads CAGSSRDIGDDGYTF. CDR3 coding DNA: TGTGCCGGGTCGAGCCGGGACATCGGGGATGATGGCTACACCTTC.

This chain uses TRBV28 with TRBJ2-1; the D call may be TRBD1 or TRBD2 (5 bases each). The germline V and J ends were trimmed by 2 bases and 8 bases, with 10 bases remaining between them. Germline assignment: CDR1 MDHEN and CDR2 SYDVKM. The CDR3 contains 13 residues. The CDR3 here is CASSLRGDDEQFF. The CDR3 DNA reads TGTGCCAGCAGTTTAAGGGGAGACGATGAGCAGTTCTTC.

The sample holds many counts of this clonotype. The gene calls are TRBV29-1 and TRBJ2-4; D is unresolved. Trimming removed 4 bases from V and 8 bases from J, with 9 bases in between. The CDR3 has 11 amino acids. The germline gives CDR1 SQVTM, CDR2 ANQGSEA. The CDR3 loop is CSVVEQYIQYF. The CDR3 DNA sequence: TGCAGCGTTGTAGAACAATACATTCAGTACTTC.

This clonotype was found a few times. The rearrangement uses TRBV20-1 and TRBJ2-1; maybe TRBD2 (6 bases). Germline V gene sequence: CDR1 DFQATT, CDR2 SNEGSKA (reference sequence). The CDR3 is 13 amino acids. Trimming cost V 3 bases and J 5 bases, with 11 bases left between them. The chain's CDR3 is CSASGSSDNEQFF. The DNA of the CDR3 is TGCAGTGCTAGCGGGAGTTCCGACAATGAGCAGTTCTTC.

This chain uses TRBV7-2 with TRBJ2-3; D unclear. Trimming shortened V by 7 bases and J by 2 bases, and 16 bases separated the two germline ends. The CDR3 consists of 15 residues. CDR1 and CDR2 from the germline V gene are SGHTA and FQGNSA. CDR3 sequence reads: CASTSTGRITDTQYF. The CDR3 DNA follows: TGTGCCAGCACCAGTACGGGTAGAATCACAGATACGCAGTATTTT.

Note on this clonotype: A single base separates this from a much larger clone, so it may be a read error. This rearrangement joins TRBV9 to TRBJ2-5; no reliable D call. CDR3 length: 15 residues. Trimming left V 4 bases short and J 5 bases short, with 18 bases between. Germline V CDR1 and CDR2: SGDLS, YYNGEE. The CDR3 nucleotides read TGTGCCAGCAGCCGATCGGGCCCCGGCAGGGAGACCCAGTACTTC. As protein: CASSRSGPGRETQYF.

V and J are TRBV5-1 and TRBJ2-3; maybe TRBD1 (5 bases). Germline values: CDR1 SGHRS, CDR2 YFSETQ. This CDR3 contains 14 residues. Trimming stripped 6 bases from V and 1 base from J, with 12 bases between. CDR3 sequence: CASIRGSRTDTQYF. The DNA of the CDR3 is TGCGCCAGCATAAGGGGCAGCCGCACAGATACGCAGTATTTT.

This clonotype was observed a few times. The rearrangement uses TRBV20-1 and TRBJ1-2, with TRBD1 matching 10 bases. The CDR3 is 14 amino acids. With V trimmed by 5 bases and J by 4 bases, 7 bases remained unmatched. Germline assignment: CDR1 DFQATT and CDR2 SNEGSKA (reference sequence). CDR3 DNA: TGCAGTGCTGCGACAGGGGGCGTAGGCTATGGCTACACCTTC. Translating it yields CSAATGGVGYGYTF.

This clonotype was seen a handful of times. The J gene is TRBJ1-2, the V gene TRBV6-5, with 9 bases that match TRBD1. The germline V gene encodes CDR1 MNHEY and CDR2 SVGAGI. The CDR3 is made up of 15 amino acids. After removal of 5 bases from V and 3 bases from J, the junction contained 7 bases not matched to a gene. The chain's CDR3 is CASSQRTGAHYGYTF. The CDR3 DNA is TGTGCCAGCAGTCAAAGGACAGGGGCTCACTATGGCTACACCTTC.

This clonotype was counted a few times. Being one base from a much bigger clone, this may be a read error. The genes are TRBV7-9 and TRBJ2-3, with a weak D call TRBD1 (6 bases). The CDR3 extends over 13 amino acids. The V gene's germline CDR1 is SEHNR and CDR2 FQNEAQ (reference sequence). The CDR3 nucleotides read TGTGCCAGCAGCTTAAGTCCGACAGGTACGCAGTATTTT. Translated: CASSLSPTGTQYF.

Points on this clonotype: A much larger clone lies a single base off, so this may be a read error. The V and J genes are TRBV29-1 and TRBJ2-1; TRBD2 matches 9 bases. The J call may be faulty, since TRBJ2-7 better matches the DNA end. The CDR3 contains 20 residues. Germline-derived CDR1 and CDR2 are SQVTM and ANQGSEA. CDR3 sequence (DNA): TGCAGCGTTGTAGTATCGAGCACCGGACTAGCGCCTAGCTCCTACAATGAGCAGTACTTC. Residues: CSVVVSSTGLAPSSYNEQYF.

Comments on this clonotype: The junction departs from germline at one end; a sequencing error may be responsible. The rearrangement links TRBV10-3 to TRBJ2-1; 8 bases are a match to TRBD2. Germline CDR1 and CDR2: ENHRY and SYGVKD. The CDR3 covers 17 residues. The CDR3 nucleotides read TGTGTCATCAGTGAGTTTGGACTAGCCGGGGGCGAGAATGAGCAGTTCTTC. Amino acids: CVISEFGLAGGENEQFF.

This clonotype was detected a few times. The V call is TRBV20-1, the J call TRBJ2-3; D unclear. The V and J ends lost 1 base and 3 bases respectively, with 11 bases between them. The CDR3 length is 14 residues. The germline gives CDR1 DFQATT, CDR2 SNEGSKA (reference sequence). As DNA, the CDR3 is TGCAGTGCTAGAGTCGCTACAGCTACAGATACGCAGTATTTT. Encoded protein: CSARVATATDTQYF.

In this sample, this clonotype turned up many times. The V call is TRBV7-2, the J call TRBJ2-1; possible D gene TRBD2, 5 bases. In germline, CDR1 is SGHTA, CDR2 FQGNSA. The ends were cut back, 1 base at V and 15 bases at J, with 16 bases in the middle. The CDR3 length is 13 residues. The CDR3, as DNA: TGTGCCAGCAGCTTAGTGGAGGCCATCGAACTGTTCTTC. It is translated as CASSLVEAIELFF.

Notes on this clonotype: The CDR3 ends on some other residue instead of the conserved phenylalanine or tryptophan, so this is likely a read error. This chain joins TRBV28 and TRBJ2-4; 8 nucleotides agree with TRBD1. The V segment lost 2 bases and the J segment 0 bases; nucleotides outside the gene matches: 6. The CDR3 covers 17 residues. The V gene's germline CDR1 is MDHEN and CDR2 SYDVKM. The CDR3: CASSLPRGLLAKNIQYL. The CDR3 bases are TGTGCCAGCAGTTTACCCAGGGGGCTACTAGCCAAAAACATTCAGTACTTG.